This section outlines one T cell receptor (beta chain) sequence together with its context. The data belong to a study of identical twins. TCRdb re-called the 5' RACE reads with MiXCR, one entry per CDR3 protein. The data hold 1.5 million to 2 million distinct CDR3 sequences, with about 30% observed a single time. The TCR was taken from a newborn girl in good health. What was sequenced was cord blood.

This CDR3 reads CASTVETDTQYF. DNA for the CDR3: TGTGCCAGCACCGTAGAAACAGATACGCAGTATTTT. The rearrangement joins TRBV12-3 or TRBV12-4 to TRBJ2-3; D unresolved. V was cut by 7 bases and J by 3 bases, with 8 bases left in between. CDR3 length: 12 amino acids.